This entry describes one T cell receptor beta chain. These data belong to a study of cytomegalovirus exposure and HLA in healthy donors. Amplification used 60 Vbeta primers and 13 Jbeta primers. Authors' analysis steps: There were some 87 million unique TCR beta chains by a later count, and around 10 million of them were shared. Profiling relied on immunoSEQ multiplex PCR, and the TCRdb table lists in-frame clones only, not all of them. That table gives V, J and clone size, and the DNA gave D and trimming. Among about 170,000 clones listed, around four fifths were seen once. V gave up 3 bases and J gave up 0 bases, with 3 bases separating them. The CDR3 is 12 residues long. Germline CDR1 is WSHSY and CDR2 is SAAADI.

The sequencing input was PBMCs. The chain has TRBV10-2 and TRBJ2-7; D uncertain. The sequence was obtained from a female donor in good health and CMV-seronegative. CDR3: CASSDHSYEQYF. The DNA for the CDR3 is TGCGCCAGCAGTGACCACTCCTACGAGCAGTACTTC.